These 28 T cell receptor beta chains were all obtained from the same sample, sequenced in a study of T cells in Graves' hyperthyroidism and ophthalmopathy (dated by TCRdb to the late 2010s). The library was produced with multiplex PCR. Sequencing took place on an Illumina HiSeq 2000. Amplification of TCR beta CDR3 regions was carried out from RNA transcripts. The TCR CDR3 was subjected to a first round of RT-PCR using the HTBI primer set and the Qiagen OneStep RT-PCR kit. The public reads were run again by TCRdb, first through fastp at Q25 and then through MiXCR, and only productive beta chains were kept. All rows with the same CDR3 protein become a single entry with the most common DNA and genes. For this sample the table gives around 760,000 distinct CDR3 sequences, of which just over 35% were detected only once. The biggest ten clones account for around 30% of the sample. The sample consisted of blood. These receptor sequences come from a middle-aged woman with Graves' hyperthyroidism.

As regards this clonotype: A junction boundary mismatches the germline segment, possibly from a read error. The V call is TRBV10-1, the J call TRBJ1-1; possibly TRBD1 for D (5 bases). Germline V gene lookup returns CDR1 WNHNN and CDR2 SYGVQD (reference sequence). The CDR3 totals 16 residues. CDR3 in DNA: TGTGCCAGCAGTGCACCGGGACGGTCGTTGAACACTGAAGCTTTCTTT. Its protein product is CASSAPGRSLNTEAFF.

The CDR3 DNA sequence: TGCAGCGCCTCGTCCGAGGTTGGACAGGGGTATGGCTACACCTTC. It translates to CSASSEVGQGYGYTF. The rearrangement links TRBV29-1 to TRBJ1-2, with 9 positions matching TRBD1. The V segment lost 7 bases and the J segment 5 bases; nucleotides outside the gene matches: 14. Germline V lookup: CDR1 SQVTM, CDR2 ANQGSEA. CDR3 length equals 15 residues. Full variable domain (remainder filled in from reference TRBV29-1 and TRBJ1-2): SAVISQKPSRDICQRGTSLTIQCQVDSQVTMMFWYRQQPGQSLTLIATANQGSEATYESGFVIDKFPISRPNLTFSTLTVSNMSPEDSSIYLCSASSEVGQGYGYTFGSGTRLTVV.

This sequence joins TRBV18 and TRBJ1-1; D may be TRBD1 (6 bases). V lost 1 base and J lost 5, with 8 bases in between. There are 13 residues in the CDR3. CDR1 is KGHSH and CDR2 is LQKENI in the germline V gene. The CDR3 coding sequence is TGTGCCAGCTCACCACAGGGGGTGACTGAAGCTTTCTTT. It yields the protein CASSPQGVTEAFF.

The J gene is TRBJ1-4, the V gene TRBV4-3, with D possibly being TRBD1 (5 bases). In germline, CDR1 is LGHNA, CDR2 YSLEER. Trimming took 2 bases from V and 7 from J, leaving 17 bases between them. The length of the CDR3 is 16 residues. CDR3 sequence: CASSQSHSGQGEKLFF. Written as DNA, the CDR3 is TGCGCCAGCAGCCAATCTCACTCAGGGCAGGGTGAAAAACTGTTTTTT.

The V and J genes are TRBV7-9 and TRBJ2-7; D not resolved. With 5 bases removed from V and 2 bases from J, the gap between germline ends came to 16 bases. The germline V gene encodes CDR1 SEHNR and CDR2 FQNEAQ (reference sequence). The CDR3 runs to 15 residues. The CDR3 region has the DNA TGTGCCAGCAGCCAAGATTGGGCCACCGCCTACGAGCAGTACTTC. Its protein product is CASSQDWATAYEQYF.

CDR3 bases: TGTGCCAGCAGCTTGCCTTTATTTGGCGGGGAGCTGTTTTTT. Protein sequence: CASSLPLFGGELFF. The genes are TRBV5-6 and TRBJ2-2; D gene unclear. The germline V gene encodes CDR1 SGHDT and CDR2 YYEEEE. The CDR3 sequence is 14 residues long. V was pared by 1 base and J by 7 bases, with 11 bases between.

This clonotype was seen more than once but under ten times. The rearrangement joins TRBV6-5 to TRBJ1-1; D ambiguous. The CDR3 loop spans 14 amino acids. Deletions cut 4 bases from V and 4 bases from J, with 13 bases between. CDR1 and CDR2 from the germline V gene are MNHEY and SVGAGI. The CDR3 coding sequence is TGTGCCAGCAGTTCACGATCTGAGATCACTGAAGCTTTCTTT. Protein product: CASSSRSEITEAFF.

The chain couples TRBV5-6 to TRBJ2-5, with TRBD2 matching 10 bases. Germline assignment: CDR1 SGHDT and CDR2 YYEEEE. V was pared by 0 bases and J by 3 bases, with 2 bases of the junction left unmatched. The length of the CDR3 is 15 residues. The CDR3 spells CASSLAAGGEETQYF. Here the CDR3 DNA reads TGTGCCAGCAGCTTGGCAGCGGGGGGGGAAGAGACCCAGTACTTC.

Written as DNA, the CDR3 is TGTGCCAGCAGTTACGCAGGGATTAGAGGTAGTGACTATGGCTACACCTTC. As protein: CASSYAGIRGSDYGYTF. The genes are TRBV6-5 and TRBJ1-2, with TRBD1 as a possible D gene (5 bases). Between the trimmed V and J ends, which lost 2 bases and 3 bases, there was a span of 19 bases. Germline assignment: CDR1 MNHEY and CDR2 SVGAGI. The length of the CDR3 is 17 residues.

The chain uses TRBV5-1 and TRBJ2-7; tentatively, D is TRBD2 (5 bases). Between the trimmed V and J ends, which lost 4 bases and 2 bases, there was a span of 22 bases. This CDR3 spans 17 amino acids. In germline, CDR1 is SGHRS, CDR2 YFSETQ. In nucleotides, the CDR3 is TGCGCCAGCAGCGCCGGATCCAGCCAGCGGATCCCCTACGAGCAGTACTTC. Protein product: CASSAGSSQRIPYEQYF. The variable domain in full, completed from reference TRBV5-1 and TRBJ2-7, reads KAGVTQTPRYLIKTRGQQVTLSCSPISGHRSVSWYQQTPGQGLQFLFEYFSETQRNKGNFPGRFSGRQFSNSRSEMNVSTLELGDSALYLCASSAGSSQRIPYEQYFGPGTRLTVT.

The chain couples TRBV7-9 to TRBJ2-5; unclear D gene. CDR1 is SEHNR, CDR2 FQNEAQ, per germline (reference sequence). The length of the CDR3 is 16 residues. Between the trimmed V and J ends, which lost 5 bases and 2 bases, there was a span of 18 bases. CDR3 region: CASSRRMSGKQETQYF. The CDR3 DNA reads TGTGCCAGCAGCCGGCGGATGAGTGGGAAGCAAGAGACCCAGTACTTC.

The chain has TRBV7-6 and TRBJ2-7; D is unclear. CDR3 length equals 15 residues. Germline V CDR1 and CDR2: SGHVS, FNYEAQ. Trimming removed 5 bases from V and 0 bases from J, with 14 bases in between. The DNA of the CDR3 is TGTGCCAGCAGCCAAGCCCCGGCCCCCTCCTACGAGCAGTACTTC. Translating gives CASSQAPAPSYEQYF.

V gene TRBV7-9 combines with J gene TRBJ2-2, with 9 bases that match TRBD1. Trimming took 7 bases from V and 3 from J; bases not matched to a gene: 9. Germline V gene lookup returns CDR1 SEHNR and CDR2 FQNEAQ (reference sequence). The CDR3 contains 16 residues. CDR3 DNA sequence: TGTGCCAGCAACCCACCGGGACAGGGTGACACCGGGGAGCTGTTTTTT. It translates to CASNPPGQGDTGELFF.

The chain carries TRBV28 and TRBJ2-7; D is possibly TRBD1 (6 bases). The V and J ends lost 5 bases and 5 bases respectively, with 19 bases between them. Germline V gives CDR1 MDHEN, CDR2 SYDVKM. The CDR3 extends over 15 amino acids. The CDR3 is CASSGWGRGHHEQYF. CDR3 coding DNA: TGTGCCAGCAGTGGCTGGGGCAGGGGACATCACGAGCAGTACTTC.

This clonotype was picked up many times. V usage is TRBV6-1 and J usage is TRBJ1-4; D unclear. This CDR3 has 13 amino acids. Trimming removed 8 bases from V and 7 bases from J, with 14 bases in between. The V gene's germline CDR1 is MNHNS and CDR2 SASEGT. CDR3 coding DNA: TGTGCCAGCGCGAGAACCGACGGTGAAAAACTGTTTTTT. Amino acid sequence: CASARTDGEKLFF.

The rearrangement uses TRBV5-6 and TRBJ1-4; TRBD1 is a possible D gene (6 bases). CDR1 and CDR2 from the germline V gene are SGHDT and YYEEEE. The CDR3 has 18 amino acids. V was clipped by 2 bases and J by 0 bases, with 17 bases between them. The CDR3 reads CASSFGQGSRATNEKLFF. The CDR3 nucleotides are TGTGCCAGCAGCTTCGGTCAGGGGAGTAGGGCAACTAATGAAAAACTGTTTTTT.

The J gene is TRBJ2-1, the V gene TRBV24-1, with TRBD2 as a possible D gene (6 bases). Per germline, CDR1 KGHDR and CDR2 SFDVKD. Between the trimmed V and J ends, which lost 7 bases and 1 base, there was a span of 7 bases. The CDR3 consists of 13 residues. CDR3 residues: CATSGSSYNEQFF. The CDR3 coding sequence is TGTGCCACCAGCGGGAGTTCCTACAATGAGCAGTTCTTC.

The V and J genes are TRBV13 and TRBJ2-7, with 7 bases matching TRBD2. CDR1 and CDR2 (germline): PRHDT, FYEKMQ (reference sequence). The CDR3 has 16 residues. The ends lost 8 bases at V and 2 bases at J; junction bases unmatched: 15. The CDR3 DNA reads TGTGCCAGCTCACGAGTAAAGCGGGACGGGGCCTACGAGCAGTACTTC. Amino acids: CASSRVKRDGAYEQYF.

This chain uses TRBV11-2 with TRBJ2-7, with 10 positions matching TRBD2. Germline V lookup: CDR1 SGHAT, CDR2 FQNNGV. Trimming at V came to 4 bases and at J to 7 bases, leaving 10 bases not matched to a gene. CDR3 length: 15 amino acids. DNA for the CDR3: TGTGCCAGCAGCTATAGCGGGGGGTCCTACAATGAGCAGTACTTC. It codes for CASSYSGGSYNEQYF.

Turning to this clonotype: A junction boundary mismatches the germline segment, possibly from a read error. The chain couples TRBV10-3 to TRBJ2-7, with 7 bases lining up with TRBD2. The germline CDR1 and CDR2 sequences are ENHRY and SYGVKD. This CDR3 spans 14 amino acids. This chain's CDR3 is CATASIGRDYEQCF. The CDR3 DNA sequence: TGTGCCACCGCCTCAATTGGACGGGACTACGAGCAGTGCTTC.

About this clonotype: Sequence at one end of the junction differs from germline and may be a read error. This chain links TRBV10-2 with TRBJ1-1; weak D call: TRBD1 (6 bases). This CDR3 is built from 12 residues. The V gene's germline CDR1 is WSHSY and CDR2 SAAADI. The DNA for the CDR3 is TGTGCCACCGGGGGGCAGAACACTGAAGCTTTCTTT. It specifies CATGGQNTEAFF.

The chain joins TRBV11-3 to TRBJ2-7; D is ambiguous. The V end was cut by 1 base, the J end by 5 bases, with 12 bases between. The CDR3 consists of 14 residues. Germline CDR1 reads SGHNT; CDR2 reads YENEEA. CDR3 in amino acids: CASSLGGSNHEQYF. Written as DNA, the CDR3 is TGTGCCAGCAGCTTAGGTGGCAGCAACCACGAGCAGTACTTC.

Only a few counts were recorded for this clonotype. V usage is TRBV6-4 and J usage is TRBJ1-4; no reliable D call. V lost 1 base, J lost 0 bases, and 6 bases lay in between. The CDR3 sequence is 15 residues long. Germline V gene lookup returns CDR1 MRHNA and CDR2 SNTAGT. The CDR3 nucleotides are TGTGCCAGCAGTGACTTTGGCACAACTAATGAAAAACTGTTTTTT. This translates into CASSDFGTTNEKLFF.

This clonotype was seen a few times. The J gene is TRBJ2-7, the V gene TRBV4-3, with TRBD1 matching over 11 bases. The CDR3 is 18 residues long. Germline V gives CDR1 LGHNA, CDR2 YSLEER. V shed 1 base and J 1 base; nucleotides not matched to a gene: 9. CDR3 residues: CASSQAPRGQGASYEQYF. In DNA form, the CDR3 reads TGCGCCAGCAGCCAAGCGCCACGTGGACAGGGGGCTTCCTACGAGCAGTACTTC.

The chain joins TRBV7-9 to TRBJ2-7; D is possibly TRBD2 (6 bases). In germline, CDR1 is SEHNR, CDR2 FQNEAQ (reference sequence). There are 14 residues in the CDR3. The V end was cut by 4 bases, the J end by 5 bases, with 15 bases between. CDR3: CASSWRGDRHEQYF. Here the CDR3 DNA reads TGTGCCAGCAGCTGGCGGGGAGACCGCCACGAGCAGTACTTC.

This clonotype was recorded once. Germline is not matched at one junction end, which may reflect a read error. The chain is built from TRBV7-9 and TRBJ1-2, with TRBD1 matching over 11 bases. CDR3 size: 14 residues. The germline CDR1 and CDR2 sequences are SEHNR and FQNEAQ (reference sequence). CDR3 residues: CTSNRDRGFGGYTF. The CDR3, as DNA: TGCACCAGCAACCGGGACAGGGGGTTCGGCGGCTACACCTTC.

This clonotype was detected only a few times. This chain uses TRBV19 with TRBJ1-5, with D unclear. Germline V gene sequence: CDR1 LNHDA, CDR2 SQIVND (reference sequence). V was shortened by 6 bases and J by 1 base, with 10 bases between the two germline ends. This CDR3 contains 14 residues. The CDR3 DNA is TGTGCCAGTAGGGACCCCTTCAGCAATCAGCCCCAGCATTTT. Encoded protein: CASRDPFSNQPQHF.

There are many counts of this clonotype. CDR3 protein: CSAPIRMTGELFF. CDR3 in DNA: TGCAGTGCTCCCATCAGGATGACCGGGGAGCTGTTTTTT. The genes are TRBV20-1 and TRBJ2-2; D remains unclear. Germline V lookup: CDR1 DFQATT, CDR2 SNEGSKA (reference sequence). There are 13 residues in the CDR3. V shed 5 bases and J shed 5 bases, with 12 bases lying between them.